This T cell receptor beta chain was profiled in a study of blood T cell repertoires in COVID-19. This clone was counted once. The germline CDR1 and CDR2 sequences are LGHDT and YNNKEL (reference sequence). The CDR3 contains 15 residues. The V end lost 1 base, the J end lost 7 bases, and 13 bases lay between the germline ends. Method: immunoSEQ multiplex PCR; TCRdb's copy keeps in-frame clones and lacks some. The data show some 290,000 clones, 90% seen once. The clonotype comes from a woman aged 25 to 39 who had been exposed to COVID-19. Source material: PBMCs or T cells enriched from blood (not recorded which). The chain links TRBV3-1 (or the pseudogene TRBV3-2) to TRBJ1-4, with D possibly matching TRBD1 (6 bases). The CDR3 region is CASSQGIIGGEKLFF. CDR3 DNA: TGTGCCAGCAGCCAAGGGATCATAGGGGGTGAAAAACTGTTTTTT.